This paragraph covers one TCR beta chain sequence. Its antigen is not known. The data were obtained in a study of T-cell memory formation after mild COVID-19. Study background: TCR clusters largely stayed donor specific. Study-wide results and limits: Shrinking CD4+ clones were chiefly CM and EM; CD8+ ones were chiefly EMRA. A balance of CD4 and CD8 characterized clones contracting day 15 to 85, whereas later expanders leaned CD4+.

The CDR3 spans 15 residues. The junction had 6 bases not matched to a gene; V was cut back by 3 bases and J by 5 bases. TCRdb redid the calling of the 5' RACE reads with MiXCR, one entry per CDR3 protein. The sample lists about 470,000 distinct CDR3 sequences, around a quarter occurring once. The receptor's source is an adult woman who had mild COVID-19 (a few samples of this study predate the infection). Cell type and time point are not known. Sequences were obtained from PBMCs or a T cell subset sorted from them (not recorded which). The chain combines TRBV12-3 or TRBV12-4 with TRBJ2-1; the match to TRBD2 covers 8 bases. The CDR3 DNA sequence: TGTGCCAGCAGTTTTCAGCGGGGGCGGGACAATGAGCAGTTCTTC. Translated: CASSFQRGRDNEQFF.